The 15 T cell receptor beta chains below were found in one sample sequenced in a study of blood T cell repertoires in COVID-19. The table came from immunoSEQ multiplex PCR; TCRdb's copy has only in-frame clones and leaves some out. The data contain about 170,000 clones, less than 80% of them singletons. Sequenced: PBMCs or T cells enriched from blood (not recorded which). Receptors originate from a woman between 70 and 85 years old in a cohort exposed to, infected with or recovered from COVID-19 (not recorded which).

The CDR3 is CASIGPGQDLNTEAFF. The CDR3 DNA reads as TGTGCCAGTATAGGCCCGGGACAAGACTTGAACACTGAAGCTTTCTTT. V is TRBV19 and J is TRBJ1-1; perhaps TRBD1 as D (6 bases). This CDR3 spans 16 amino acids. V was pared by 7 bases and J by 0 bases, with 18 bases between. The germline gives CDR1 LNHDA, CDR2 SQIVND (reference sequence).

The V gene is TRBV19, the J gene TRBJ1-5; TRBD1 is a possible D gene (5 bases). The CDR3 contains 17 residues. Per germline, CDR1 LNHDA and CDR2 SQIVND (reference sequence). V was shortened by 7 bases and J by 6 bases, with 25 bases between the two germline ends. The CDR3 loop is CASIGGLVPGGLQPQHF. In DNA, the CDR3 is TGTGCCAGTATCGGGGGTTTGGTCCCGGGAGGGCTTCAGCCCCAGCATTTT.

CDR3 in DNA: TGCAGTCGGACAGGGGCGGATGGCTACACCTTC. Its translation: CSRTGADGYTF. This chain links TRBV20-1 with TRBJ1-2, with 9 bases fitting TRBD1. The CDR3 sequence is 11 residues long. Per the germline V gene, CDR1 is DFQATT and CDR2 is SNEGSKA (reference sequence). The V and J ends lost 8 bases and 6 bases, in that order; junction bases with no gene match: 4.

This clone has just one count. The V call is TRBV6-2 or TRBV6-3, the J call TRBJ1-4, with D possibly being TRBD1 (6 bases). The germline V gene encodes CDR1 MNHEY and CDR2 SVGEGT. This CDR3 has 14 residues. V lost 6 bases to trimming and J lost 3 bases, with 11 bases between them. The CDR3 is CASSRTASNEKLFF. In DNA form, the CDR3 reads TGTGCCAGCAGCAGGACAGCCTCTAATGAAAAACTGTTTTTT.

This chain joins TRBV12-3 or TRBV12-4 and TRBJ2-2; D gene uncertain. V was trimmed by 2 bases and J by 6 bases, leaving 7 bases between them. There are 13 residues in the CDR3. The CDR3 DNA follows: TGTGCCAGCAGTTTAATGTATCCCGGGGAGCTGTTTTTT. Translating it yields CASSLMYPGELFF.

The rearrangement links TRBV5-4 to TRBJ2-3; 10 bases fit TRBD2. V trimming: 1 base; J trimming: 5 bases; junction bases outside the gene matches: 4. Germline CDR1 and CDR2: SGHNT and YYREEE (reference sequence). The CDR3 runs to 15 residues. Written as DNA, the CDR3 is TGTGCCAGCAGCTTGACTAGCGGGAATAAAGATACGCAGTATTTT. Translated, it gives CASSLTSGNKDTQYF.

This clone was seen a single time. The rearrangement uses TRBV28 and TRBJ2-7, with 8 bases that match TRBD1. Germline V gene sequence: CDR1 MDHEN, CDR2 SYDVKM. This CDR3 region has 16 residues. The J segment lost 7 bases and the V segment lost 6 bases, leaving 17 bases of the junction unmatched. The CDR3 reads CASRPTRTGTSGEQYF. CDR3 sequence (DNA): TGTGCCAGCAGACCTACACGGACAGGGACGTCGGGGGAGCAGTACTTC.

The chain employs TRBV28 and TRBJ2-7; D is unresolved. Germline values: CDR1 MDHEN, CDR2 SYDVKM. There are 12 residues in the CDR3. The germline V and J ends were trimmed by 2 bases and 6 bases, with 8 bases remaining between them. This CDR3 reads CASSLRGREQYF. CDR3 bases: TGTGCCAGCAGTTTACGCGGCCGCGAGCAGTACTTC.

Here the CDR3 reads CASSVGTPYNSPLHF. The CDR3 DNA reads TGTGCCAGCAGCGTAGGGACACCCTATAATTCACCCCTCCACTTT. The chain couples TRBV9 to TRBJ1-6; a possible D gene is TRBD1 (5 bases). The length of the CDR3 is 15 residues. V dropped 0 bases and J dropped 2 bases, with 6 bases sitting between them. In germline, CDR1 is SGDLS, CDR2 YYNGEE.

This clone was counted between two and nine times. This rearrangement joins TRBV18 to TRBJ2-5, with 7 bases that match TRBD2. The CDR3 consists of 16 residues. Germline CDR1 is KGHSH and CDR2 is LQKENI. V lost 2 bases, J lost 4 bases, and 10 bases stayed unmatched. The CDR3 DNA sequence: TGTGCCAGCTCACCAGGTCGGGAGGCTTCCCCAGAGACCCAGTACTTC. Encoded protein: CASSPGREASPETQYF. Full variable domain (rest looked up from reference TRBV18 and TRBJ2-5): NAGVMQNPRHLVRRRGQEARLRCSPMKGHSHVYWYRQLPEEGLKFMVYLQKENIIDESGMPKERFSAEFPKEGPSILRIQQVVRGDSAAYFCASSPGREASPETQYFGPGTRLLVL.

V is TRBV28 and J is TRBJ2-1; 11 bases fit TRBD2. CDR3 length: 15 amino acids. The V gene's germline CDR1 is MDHEN and CDR2 SYDVKM. V was clipped by 6 bases and J by 5 bases; unmatched bases: 6. This chain's CDR3 is CASRLAGGVHNEQFF. CDR3 DNA: TGTGCCAGCAGATTAGCGGGAGGGGTTCACAATGAGCAGTTCTTC.

The chain carries TRBV7-2 and TRBJ2-2, with D maybe TRBD1 (5 bases). The CDR3 contains 14 residues. CDR1 and CDR2 from the germline V gene are SGHTA and FQGNSA. With 8 bases removed from V and 6 bases from J, the gap between germline ends came to 16 bases. DNA for the CDR3: TGTGCCAGCCAAGAAGGGGAAAGGGCCGGGGAGCTGTTTTTT. It yields the protein CASQEGERAGELFF.

V gene TRBV3-1 (or the pseudogene TRBV3-2) combines with J gene TRBJ2-1; 8 nucleotides line up with TRBD2. Germline CDR1 reads LGHDT; CDR2 reads YNNKEL (reference sequence). V gave up 3 bases and J gave up 8 bases; unmatched junction bases: 9. The CDR3 is made up of 15 amino acids. The CDR3 DNA reads TGTGCCAGCAGCCAGGAGCGGGAGTTTGCAGATGAGCAGTTCTTC. Protein sequence: CASSQEREFADEQFF.

The chain joins TRBV7-3 to TRBJ2-7; TRBD2 is a possible D gene (6 bases). CDR1 is SGHTA, CDR2 FQGTGA, per germline. This CDR3 spans 15 amino acids. Trimming took off 1 base at V and 7 bases at J, with 17 bases between the two ends. CDR3 DNA: TGTGCCAGCAGCTTAATCGGGGGAGCTACTAGGGAGCAGTACTTC. Amino acids: CASSLIGGATREQYF.

The chain has TRBV5-1 and TRBJ2-7; 12 bases are a match to TRBD2. Looked up from germline, CDR1 is SGHRS and CDR2 is YFSETQ. The junction had 6 bases not matched to a gene; V was cut back by 6 bases and J by 5 bases. The CDR3 spans 14 residues. In DNA form, the CDR3 reads TGCGCCAGCAAACGACTAGCGGGAGTCAACGAGCAGTACTTC. The encoded protein is CASKRLAGVNEQYF. Full variable domain (rest looked up from reference TRBV5-1 and TRBJ2-7): KAGVTQTPRYLIKTRGQQVTLSCSPISGHRSVSWYQQTPGQGLQFLFEYFSETQRNKGNFPGRFSGRQFSNSRSEMNVSTLELGDSALYLCASKRLAGVNEQYFGPGTRLTVT.